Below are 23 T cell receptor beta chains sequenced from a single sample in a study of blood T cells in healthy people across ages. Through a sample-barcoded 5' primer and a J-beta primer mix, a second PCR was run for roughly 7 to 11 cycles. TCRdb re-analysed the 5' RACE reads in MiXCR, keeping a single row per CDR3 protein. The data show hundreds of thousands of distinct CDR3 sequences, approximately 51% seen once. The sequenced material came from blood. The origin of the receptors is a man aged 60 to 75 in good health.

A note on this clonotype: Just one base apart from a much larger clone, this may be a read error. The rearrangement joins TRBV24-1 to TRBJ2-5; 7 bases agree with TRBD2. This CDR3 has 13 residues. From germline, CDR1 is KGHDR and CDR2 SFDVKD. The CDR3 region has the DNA TGTACCACCAGAGAGAGCGGGAAGGAGACCCAGTACTTC. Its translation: CTTRESGKETQYF.

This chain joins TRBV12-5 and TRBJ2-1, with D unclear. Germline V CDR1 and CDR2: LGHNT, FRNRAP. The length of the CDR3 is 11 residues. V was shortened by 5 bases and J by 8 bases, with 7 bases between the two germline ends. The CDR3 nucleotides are TGTGCTAGTGGTCCCACCTATGAGCAGTTCTTC. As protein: CASGPTYEQFF.

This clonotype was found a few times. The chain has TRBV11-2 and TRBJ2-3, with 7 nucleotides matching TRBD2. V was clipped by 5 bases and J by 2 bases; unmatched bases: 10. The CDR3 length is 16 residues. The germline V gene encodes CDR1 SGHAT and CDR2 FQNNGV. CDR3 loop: CASSPLRGRVTDTQYF. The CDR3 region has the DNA TGTGCCAGCAGCCCCCTGCGGGGGAGAGTCACAGATACGCAGTATTTT.

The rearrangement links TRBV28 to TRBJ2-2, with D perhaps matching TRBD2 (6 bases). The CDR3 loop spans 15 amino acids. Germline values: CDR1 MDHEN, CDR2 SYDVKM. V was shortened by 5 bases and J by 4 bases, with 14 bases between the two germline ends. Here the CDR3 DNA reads TGTGCCAGCAGTCCGCTAGGAGGGGCCACCGGGGAGCTGTTTTTT. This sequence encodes CASSPLGGATGELFF.

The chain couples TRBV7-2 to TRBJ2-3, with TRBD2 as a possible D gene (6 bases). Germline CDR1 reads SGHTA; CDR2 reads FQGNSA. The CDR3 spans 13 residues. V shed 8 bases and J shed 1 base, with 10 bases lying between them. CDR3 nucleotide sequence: TGTGCCAGCGGGGTAGCGGGCACAGATACGCAGTATTTT. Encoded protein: CASGVAGTDTQYF.

CDR3 residues: CASSPGGASGLYEQYF. The CDR3 region has the DNA TGTGCCAGCAGTCCCGGGGGGGCTAGCGGCCTCTACGAGCAGTACTTC. The chain combines TRBV28 with TRBJ2-7; 8 nucleotides line up with TRBD2. CDR3 length equals 16 residues. V was pared by 5 bases and J by 3 bases, with 12 bases of the junction left unmatched. Per germline, CDR1 MDHEN and CDR2 SYDVKM.

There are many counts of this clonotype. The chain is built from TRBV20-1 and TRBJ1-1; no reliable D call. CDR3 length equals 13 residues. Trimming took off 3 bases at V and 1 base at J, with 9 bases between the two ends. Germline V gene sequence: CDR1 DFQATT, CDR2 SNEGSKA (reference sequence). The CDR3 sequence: CSARWGGNTEAFF. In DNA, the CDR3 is TGCAGTGCTAGGTGGGGAGGGAACACTGAAGCTTTCTTT.

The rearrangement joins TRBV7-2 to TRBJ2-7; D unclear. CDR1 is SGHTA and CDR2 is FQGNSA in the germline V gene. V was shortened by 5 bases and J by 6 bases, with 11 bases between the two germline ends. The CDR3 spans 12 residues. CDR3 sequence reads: CASSQSWSEQYF. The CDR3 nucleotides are TGTGCCAGCAGCCAAAGTTGGTCCGAGCAGTACTTC.

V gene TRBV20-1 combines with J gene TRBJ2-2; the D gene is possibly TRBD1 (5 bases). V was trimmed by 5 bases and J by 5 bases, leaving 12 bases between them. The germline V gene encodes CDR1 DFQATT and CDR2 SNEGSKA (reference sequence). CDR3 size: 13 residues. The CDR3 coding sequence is TGCAGTGCTCTAGGGGCGCGGACCGGGGAGCTGTTTTTT. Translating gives CSALGARTGELFF.

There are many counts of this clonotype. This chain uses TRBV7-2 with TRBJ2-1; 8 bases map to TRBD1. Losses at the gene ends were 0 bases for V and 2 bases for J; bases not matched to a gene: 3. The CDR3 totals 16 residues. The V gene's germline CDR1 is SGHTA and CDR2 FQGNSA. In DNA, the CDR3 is TGTGCCAGCAGCTTAGCCGGACAGGGTACCTACAATGAGCAGTTCTTC. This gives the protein CASSLAGQGTYNEQFF.

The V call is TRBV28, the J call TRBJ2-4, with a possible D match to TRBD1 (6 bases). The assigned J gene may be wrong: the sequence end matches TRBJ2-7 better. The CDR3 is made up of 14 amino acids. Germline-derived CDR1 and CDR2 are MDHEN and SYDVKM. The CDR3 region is CASIRSGQSYEQYF. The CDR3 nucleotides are TGTGCCAGCATAAGAAGCGGACAGTCCTACGAGCAGTACTTC.

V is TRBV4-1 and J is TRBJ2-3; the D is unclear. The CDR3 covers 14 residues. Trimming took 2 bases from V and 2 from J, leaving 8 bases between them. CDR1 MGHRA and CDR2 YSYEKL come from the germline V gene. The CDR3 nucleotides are TGCGCCAGCAGCCAACGTCTCAACACAGATACGCAGTATTTT. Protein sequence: CASSQRLNTDTQYF.

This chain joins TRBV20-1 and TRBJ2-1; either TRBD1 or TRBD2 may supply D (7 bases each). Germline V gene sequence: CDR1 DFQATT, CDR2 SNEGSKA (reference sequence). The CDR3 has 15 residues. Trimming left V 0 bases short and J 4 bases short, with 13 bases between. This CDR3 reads CSARDTQGGYNEQFF. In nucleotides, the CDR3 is TGCAGTGCTAGAGATACGCAGGGGGGGTACAATGAGCAGTTCTTC.

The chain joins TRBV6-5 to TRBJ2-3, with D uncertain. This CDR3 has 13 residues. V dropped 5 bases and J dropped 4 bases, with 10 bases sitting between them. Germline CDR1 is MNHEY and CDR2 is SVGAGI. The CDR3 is CASSRGESDTQYF. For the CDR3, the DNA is TGTGCCAGCAGTCGAGGAGAGTCAGATACGCAGTATTTT.

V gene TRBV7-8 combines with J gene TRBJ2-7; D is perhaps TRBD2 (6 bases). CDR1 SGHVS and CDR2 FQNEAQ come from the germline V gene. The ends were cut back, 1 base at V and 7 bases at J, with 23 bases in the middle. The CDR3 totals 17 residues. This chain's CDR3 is CASSLVPGAYSYNEQYF. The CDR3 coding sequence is TGTGCCAGCAGCTTAGTCCCGGGAGCCTACTCCTACAATGAGCAGTACTTC.

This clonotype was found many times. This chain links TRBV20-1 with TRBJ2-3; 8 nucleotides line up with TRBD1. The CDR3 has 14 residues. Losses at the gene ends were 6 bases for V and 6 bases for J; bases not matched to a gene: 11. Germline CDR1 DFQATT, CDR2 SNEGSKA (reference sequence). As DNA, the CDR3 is TGCAGTGCGACCGGGACAGGAGTCGCCGATACGCAGTATTTT. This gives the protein CSATGTGVADTQYF.

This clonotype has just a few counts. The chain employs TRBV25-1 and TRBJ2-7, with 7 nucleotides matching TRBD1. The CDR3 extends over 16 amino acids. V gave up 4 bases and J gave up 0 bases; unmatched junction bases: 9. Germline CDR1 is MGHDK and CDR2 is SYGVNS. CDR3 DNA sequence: TGTGCCAGCAGTGGAACTTTGACAGGGAACTCCTACGAGCAGTACTTC. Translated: CASSGTLTGNSYEQYF.

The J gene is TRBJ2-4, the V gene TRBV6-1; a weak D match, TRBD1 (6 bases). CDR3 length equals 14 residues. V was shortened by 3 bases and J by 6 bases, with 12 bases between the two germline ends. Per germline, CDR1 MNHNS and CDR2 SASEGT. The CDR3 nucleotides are TGTGCCAGCAGTGATAGGGGCAGGGGAAACATTCAGTACTTC. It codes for CASSDRGRGNIQYF.

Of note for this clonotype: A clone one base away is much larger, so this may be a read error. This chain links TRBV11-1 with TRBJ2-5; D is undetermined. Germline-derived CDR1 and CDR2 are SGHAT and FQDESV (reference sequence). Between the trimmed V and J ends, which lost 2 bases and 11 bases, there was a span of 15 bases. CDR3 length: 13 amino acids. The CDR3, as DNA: TGTGCCAGCAGCTTACTCTTGAAACCTGAGCAGTACTTC. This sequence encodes CASSLLLKPEQYF.

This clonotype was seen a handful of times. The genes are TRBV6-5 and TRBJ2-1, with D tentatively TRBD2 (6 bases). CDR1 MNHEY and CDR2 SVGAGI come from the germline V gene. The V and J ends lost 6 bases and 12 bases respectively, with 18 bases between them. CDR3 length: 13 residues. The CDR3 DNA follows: TGTGCCAGCAGATACGCGACGGGACTCCCGCAGTTCTTC. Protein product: CASRYATGLPQFF.

The CDR3 protein is CASSQLWENSPLHF. The CDR3 bases are TGCGCCAGCAGCCAATTATGGGAAAATTCACCCCTCCACTTT. This chain connects TRBV4-1 to TRBJ1-6; no reliable D call. The V end was cut by 2 bases, the J end by 7 bases, with 9 bases between. The V gene's germline CDR1 is MGHRA and CDR2 YSYEKL. This CDR3 has 14 residues.

CDR3 nucleotides: TGTGCCAGCAGTTTAGGAGGGACACCGATTGAGGAGCAGTACTTC. This sequence encodes CASSLGGTPIEEQYF. The V and J genes are TRBV28 and TRBJ2-7; D possibly uses TRBD1 or TRBD2 (6 bases each). Trimming removed 2 bases from V and 7 bases from J, with 18 bases in between. The CDR3 is 15 amino acids. Germline CDR1 is MDHEN and CDR2 is SYDVKM. The full variable domain, with the rest looked up from reference TRBV28 and TRBJ2-7, is DVKVTQSSRYLVKRTGEKVFLECVQDMDHENMFWYRQDPGLGLRLIYFSYDVKMKEKGDIPEGYSVSREKKERFSLILESASTNQTSMYLCASSLGGTPIEEQYFGPGTRLTVT.

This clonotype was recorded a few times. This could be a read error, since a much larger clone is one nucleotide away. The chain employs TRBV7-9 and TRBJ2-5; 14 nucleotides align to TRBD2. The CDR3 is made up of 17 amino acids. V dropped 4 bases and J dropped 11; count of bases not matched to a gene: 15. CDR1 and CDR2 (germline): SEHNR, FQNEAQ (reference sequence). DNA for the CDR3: TGTGCCAGCAGCTCACGAAGACTAGCGGGAGGGAAGAATGAGCAGTACTTC. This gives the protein CASSSRRLAGGKNEQYF.